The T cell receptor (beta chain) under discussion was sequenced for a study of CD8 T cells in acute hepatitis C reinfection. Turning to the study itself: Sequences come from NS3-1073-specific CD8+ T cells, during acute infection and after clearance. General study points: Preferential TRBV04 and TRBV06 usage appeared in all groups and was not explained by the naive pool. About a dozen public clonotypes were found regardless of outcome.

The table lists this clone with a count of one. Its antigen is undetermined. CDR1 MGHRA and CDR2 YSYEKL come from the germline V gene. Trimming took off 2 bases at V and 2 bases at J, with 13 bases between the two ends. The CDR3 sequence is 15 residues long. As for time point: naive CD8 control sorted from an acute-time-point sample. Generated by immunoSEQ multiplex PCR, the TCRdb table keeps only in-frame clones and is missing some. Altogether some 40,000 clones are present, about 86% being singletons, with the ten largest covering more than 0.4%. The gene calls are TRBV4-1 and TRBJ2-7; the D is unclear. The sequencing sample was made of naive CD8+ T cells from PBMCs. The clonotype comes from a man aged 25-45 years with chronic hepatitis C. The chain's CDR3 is CASSQSLGPTYEQYF. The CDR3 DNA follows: TGCGCCAGCAGCCAAAGCCTGGGCCCGACCTACGAGCAGTACTTC.